This T cell receptor beta chain was sequenced for a study of blood T cell repertoires in COVID-19. Study overall: Samples representing acute and convalescent COVID-19 were sourced from the United States, Italy and Spain. PBMCs, B-cell-depleted T cells, or T cells were the source of the cDNA or gDNA that made up the material.

The CDR3 is 15 amino acids. Germline V gene lookup returns CDR1 LGHDT and CDR2 YNNKEL (reference sequence). Trimming stripped 1 base from V and 2 bases from J, with 11 bases between. Authors' analysis steps: Amplified reference gene primers provided the basis for estimating nucleated cell counts. Generated by immunoSEQ multiplex PCR, the TCRdb table keeps only in-frame clones and is missing some. Clone size and the V and J calls come from that table; the DNA yielded D and trimming. This sample has 200,000 or so clones, with roughly 90% found just once. Sample: peripheral blood. This TCR was sampled from an older woman with acute or convalescent COVID-19. This chain connects TRBV3-1 (or the pseudogene TRBV3-2) to TRBJ2-5, with a weak D call TRBD1 (6 bases). CDR3: CASSQVLGQQETQYF. The CDR3 nucleotides are TGTGCCAGCAGCCAAGTTCTCGGACAGCAAGAGACCCAGTACTTC.